The 2 T cell receptor beta chains reported below all come from one sample, sequenced in a study of CD8+ T cells in alopecia areata. cDNA serving as the sequencing template came from extracted, reverse transcribed RNA. The protocol was immunoSEQ multiplex PCR, while the TCRdb copy is restricted to in-frame clones and leaves out a portion. The repertoire holds 120,000 or so clones, with 58% as singletons. The material was CD4+ T cells sorted from blood, obtained at week 0. These receptors originate from a human donor with alopecia areata.

The rearrangement uses TRBV7-9 and TRBJ2-7; D possibly corresponds to TRBD2 (7 bases). Germline loops: CDR1 SEHNR, CDR2 FQNEAQ (reference sequence). Trimming stripped 6 bases from V and 0 bases from J, with 18 bases between. CDR3 length: 16 amino acids. The CDR3 DNA is TGTGCCAGCAGGGCCCCGGGGGGCCCCCACTCCTACGAGCAGTACTTC. The encoded protein is CASRAPGGPHSYEQYF.

V and J are TRBV5-6 and TRBJ1-1, with 7 bases identical to TRBD1. Germline lookup yields CDR1 SGHDT and CDR2 YYEEEE. The CDR3 runs to 15 residues. J was trimmed by 1 base and V by 4 bases; bases with no gene match: 7. DNA of the CDR3: TGTGCCAGCAGCCCGCCGGACAGGTGGAACACTGAAGCTTTCTTT. Residues: CASSPPDRWNTEAFF.